This T cell receptor beta chain was sequenced during a study of blood T cell repertoires in COVID-19. Study as a whole: T cells, B-cell-depleted T cells, or PBMCs supplied cDNA or gDNA.

Sequencing was performed with immunoSEQ multiplex PCR; in TCRdb, only in-frame clones are kept and a portion is missing. Of 88,000 or so clones listed, less than 90% are singletons. The J segment lost 4 bases and the V segment lost 0 bases, leaving 7 bases of the junction unmatched. This CDR3 is 16 amino acids long. The germline CDR1 and CDR2 sequences are SGHRS and YFSETQ. The rearrangement links TRBV5-1 to TRBJ1-3; TRBD1 agrees at 7 bases. Sample: peripheral blood. The origin of this receptor is a man aged 60-69 years with acute or convalescent COVID-19. DNA for the CDR3: TGCGCCAGCAGCTTGGAAGGGGGCTTGTACGGAAACACCATATATTTT. This sequence encodes CASSLEGGLYGNTIYF.